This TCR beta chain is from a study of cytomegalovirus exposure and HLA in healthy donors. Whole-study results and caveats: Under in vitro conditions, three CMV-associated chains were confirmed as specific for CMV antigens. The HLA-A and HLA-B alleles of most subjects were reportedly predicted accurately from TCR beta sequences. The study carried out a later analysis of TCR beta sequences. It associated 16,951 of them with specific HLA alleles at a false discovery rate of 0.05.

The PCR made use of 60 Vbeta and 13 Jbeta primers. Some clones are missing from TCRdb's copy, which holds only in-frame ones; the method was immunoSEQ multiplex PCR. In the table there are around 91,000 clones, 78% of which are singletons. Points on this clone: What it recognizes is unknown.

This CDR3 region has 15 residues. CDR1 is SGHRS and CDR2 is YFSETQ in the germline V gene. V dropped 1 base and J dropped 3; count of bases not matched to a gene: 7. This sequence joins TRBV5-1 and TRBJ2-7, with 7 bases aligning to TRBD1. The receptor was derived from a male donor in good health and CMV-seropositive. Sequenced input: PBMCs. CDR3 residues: CASSLTDRVDYEQYF. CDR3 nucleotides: TGCGCCAGCAGCTTGACAGACAGGGTGGACTACGAGCAGTACTTC.